The 20 T cell receptor beta chains in this list originate from one sample, sequenced in a study of CD8 T cells in ankylosing spondylitis. TCRdb reprocessed the 5' RACE reads with MiXCR, giving one entry per CDR3 protein. The sample comprises about 300,000 distinct CDR3 sequences, around 20% of which are singletons, and about 4% rests with the top ten. Sample: blood, either unsorted or a sorted T cell fraction (not recorded which). These receptors were taken from a female donor with ankylosing spondylitis or in good health (not recorded which).

Only a few counts were recorded for this clonotype. This chain connects TRBV12-3 or TRBV12-4 to TRBJ1-2; a possible D gene is TRBD1 (6 bases). The CDR3 has 14 amino acids. Between the trimmed V and J ends, which lost 10 bases and 6 bases, there was a span of 21 bases. The CDR3 DNA is TGTGCCACGGAGGGGGGCACCTTGGTGGATGGCTACACCTTC. This sequence encodes CATEGGTLVDGYTF.

J is TRBJ1-1 and V is TRBV10-3, with D possibly matching TRBD1 (5 bases). The CDR3 is made up of 15 amino acids. Germline values: CDR1 ENHRY, CDR2 SYGVKD. V lost 4 bases to trimming and J lost 5 bases, with 17 bases between them. CDR3 sequence: CAISGNWAGRTEAFF. DNA for the CDR3: TGTGCCATCAGTGGGAATTGGGCAGGGCGGACTGAAGCTTTCTTT.

The genes are TRBV20-1 and TRBJ2-7; the D gene is possibly TRBD2 (6 bases). V gave up 3 bases and J gave up 7 bases, with 19 bases separating them. The CDR3 has 14 residues. Germline V gene lookup returns CDR1 DFQATT and CDR2 SNEGSKA (reference sequence). The CDR3 loop reads CSARRDAPPEEQYF. The CDR3 coding sequence is TGCAGTGCTAGGCGGGACGCGCCCCCGGAAGAGCAGTACTTC.

The J gene is TRBJ2-3, the V gene TRBV20-1; possible D gene TRBD2, 5 bases. V gave up 0 bases and J gave up 2 bases, with 18 bases separating them. The CDR3 runs to 17 residues. Germline CDR1 reads DFQATT; CDR2 reads SNEGSKA (reference sequence). CDR3 in DNA: TGCAGTGCTAGAGATGCAACTAGGATAAGCCACACAGATACGCAGTATTTT. Translated: CSARDATRISHTDTQYF.

In this sample, this clonotype turned up a few times. The J gene is TRBJ2-1, the V gene TRBV12-3 or TRBV12-4; D possibly uses TRBD1 or TRBD2 (5 bases each). The CDR3 covers 14 residues. Trimming shortened V by 1 base and J by 12 bases, and 16 bases separated the two germline ends. Here the CDR3 DNA reads TGTGCCAGCAGTTTAGGGGCCGGGGACCGAGGGCAGTTCTTC. Protein product: CASSLGAGDRGQFF.

In this sample, this clonotype turned up many times. The J gene is TRBJ2-1, the V gene TRBV5-1; D remains unclear. Germline lookup yields CDR1 SGHRS and CDR2 YFSETQ. The CDR3 extends over 15 amino acids. Trimming left V 4 bases short and J 6 bases short, with 17 bases between. As DNA, the CDR3 is TGCGCCAGCAGCGTGAAAGGAACCCCAGCCAATGAGCAGTTCTTC. Protein sequence: CASSVKGTPANEQFF.

J is TRBJ1-5 and V is TRBV19; TRBD1 is a possible D gene (5 bases). The CDR3 extends over 14 amino acids. V was trimmed by 3 bases and J by 5 bases, leaving 11 bases between them. The germline V gene encodes CDR1 LNHDA and CDR2 SQIVND (reference sequence). The CDR3 sequence is CASSIERDHQPQHF. The CDR3 coding sequence is TGTGCCAGTAGTATTGAAAGGGACCATCAGCCCCAGCATTTT.

This clonotype came up a few times. The chain joins TRBV5-1 to TRBJ2-1; D is perhaps TRBD1 or TRBD2 (6 bases each). With 0 bases removed from V and 8 bases from J, the gap between germline ends came to 18 bases. Per germline, CDR1 SGHRS and CDR2 YFSETQ. The CDR3 consists of 16 residues. CDR3 sequence: CASSLAGGHTLDEQFF. In DNA form, the CDR3 reads TGCGCCAGCAGCTTGGCCGGGGGCCACACACTCGATGAGCAGTTCTTC.

The chain is built from TRBV7-9 and TRBJ2-1; 15 bases agree with TRBD2. Germline assignment: CDR1 SEHNR and CDR2 FQNEAQ (reference sequence). The CDR3 runs 17 residues. Losses at the gene ends were 5 bases for V and 4 bases for J; bases not matched to a gene: 6. This CDR3 is CASSRGTSGRSYNEQFF. The CDR3 DNA reads as TGTGCCAGCAGCCGTGGGACTAGCGGGAGGTCTTACAATGAGCAGTTCTTC.

This clonotype has ten or more counts. The CDR3 here is CASSLGLAESYEQYF. DNA for the CDR3: TGCGCCAGCAGCTTGGGACTAGCGGAATCCTACGAGCAGTACTTC. V and J are TRBV5-1 and TRBJ2-7; 9 bases align to TRBD2. The CDR3 is 15 residues long. Losses at the gene ends were 0 bases for V and 1 base for J; bases not matched to a gene: 2. In germline, CDR1 is SGHRS, CDR2 YFSETQ. The whole variable domain, remainder taken from reference TRBV5-1 and TRBJ2-7, is KAGVTQTPRYLIKTRGQQVTLSCSPISGHRSVSWYQQTPGQGLQFLFEYFSETQRNKGNFPGRFSGRQFSNSRSEMNVSTLELGDSALYLCASSLGLAESYEQYFGPGTRLTVT.

V gene TRBV20-1 combines with J gene TRBJ2-4; tentative D call: TRBD2 (6 bases). Germline V gene data show CDR1 as DFQATT and CDR2 as SNEGSKA (reference sequence). V was trimmed by 7 bases and J by 11 bases, leaving 21 bases between them. This CDR3 contains 13 residues. In nucleotides, the CDR3 is TGCAGTGTCTCGGGCGAGGGAGGAGTGTTTCAGTACTTC. As protein: CSVSGEGGVFQYF.

This clonotype was recorded many times. The chain links TRBV20-1 to TRBJ2-1; 9 bases line up with TRBD2. With 6 bases clipped from V and 9 bases from J, the junction kept 12 bases outside the gene matches. This CDR3 comprises 14 residues. The germline V gene has CDR1 DFQATT and CDR2 SNEGSKA (reference sequence). CDR3 nucleotide sequence: TGCAGTGCGTTCCAAGCTAGCGGGACGAGTGAGCAGTTCTTC. This gives the protein CSAFQASGTSEQFF.

This clonotype has only a few counts. The CDR3 loop reads CASSQTSVDTQYF. CDR3 nucleotide sequence: TGTGCCAGCAGCCAGACTAGCGTGGATACGCAGTATTTT. The genes are TRBV7-2 and TRBJ2-3; 8 bases agree with TRBD2. CDR1 is SGHTA and CDR2 is FQGNSA in the germline V gene. CDR3 size: 13 residues. J was trimmed by 6 bases and V by 5 bases; bases with no gene match: 4. Using reference TRBV7-2 and TRBJ2-3 for the parts outside the CDR3, the full variable domain is GAGVSQSPSNKVTEKGKDVELRCDPISGHTALYWYRQSLGQGLEFLIYFQGNSAPDKSGLPSDRFSAERTGGSVSTLTIQRTQQEDSAVYLCASSQTSVDTQYFGPGTRLTVL.

The rearrangement links TRBV28 to TRBJ2-1, with D perhaps assigned TRBD1 or TRBD2 (5 bases each). V shed 6 bases and J shed 5 bases, with 14 bases lying between them. The CDR3 is 14 amino acids. Germline values: CDR1 MDHEN, CDR2 SYDVKM. CDR3 loop: CASSRGGTDNEQFF. The DNA for the CDR3 is TGTGCCAGCAGCCGTGGGGGTACAGACAATGAGCAGTTCTTC.

CDR3 sequence reads: CASSPAGVGNEQFF. The CDR3 nucleotides are TGTGCCAGCAGCCCGGCGGGAGTAGGCAATGAGCAGTTCTTC. The gene calls are TRBV11-3 and TRBJ2-1; 7 positions match TRBD2. Germline CDR1 reads SGHNT; CDR2 reads YENEEA. Trimming at V came to 5 bases and at J to 6 bases, leaving 7 bases not matched to a gene. The CDR3 loop spans 14 amino acids.

The chain employs TRBV29-1 and TRBJ2-7, with D perhaps matching TRBD2 (6 bases). V was clipped by 5 bases and J by 2 bases, with 13 bases between them. This CDR3 comprises 13 residues. From germline, CDR1 is SQVTM and CDR2 ANQGSEA. The CDR3 loop reads CSVRATGAYEQYF. The CDR3 DNA sequence: TGCAGCGTTCGGGCTACGGGAGCCTACGAGCAGTACTTC.

This clonotype was recorded many times. This chain joins TRBV29-1 and TRBJ1-1; D is possibly TRBD1 (5 bases). V was cut by 5 bases and J by 1 base, with 11 bases left in between. Germline V gives CDR1 SQVTM, CDR2 ANQGSEA. This CDR3 contains 13 residues. CDR3 DNA sequence: TGCAGCGTTCTGGGGCCATCGAACACTGAAGCTTTCTTT. Protein product: CSVLGPSNTEAFF.

The J gene is TRBJ2-1, the V gene TRBV4-2; 9 nucleotides line up with TRBD1. This CDR3 comprises 16 residues. CDR1 LGHNA and CDR2 YNFKEQ come from the germline V gene. V gave up 4 bases and J gave up 0 bases; unmatched junction bases: 4. The CDR3: CASSRRDRASYNEQFF. DNA for the CDR3: TGTGCCAGCAGCCGACGGGACAGGGCCTCCTACAATGAGCAGTTCTTC.

In this sample, this clonotype turned up many times. The rearrangement joins TRBV29-1 to TRBJ2-5, with D possibly matching TRBD1 (6 bases). The germline V gene has CDR1 SQVTM and CDR2 ANQGSEA. Trimming stripped 7 bases from V and 3 bases from J, with 12 bases between. The CDR3 runs to 12 residues. The CDR3 nucleotides are TGCAGCGCAAGAAGGACAGAAGAGACCCAGTACTTC. Translated: CSARRTEETQYF. The whole variable domain, remainder taken from reference TRBV29-1 and TRBJ2-5, is SAVISQKPSRDICQRGTSLTIQCQVDSQVTMMFWYRQQPGQSLTLIATANQGSEATYESGFVIDKFPISRPNLTFSTLTVSNMSPEDSSIYLCSARRTEETQYFGPGTRLLVL.

The rearrangement links TRBV2 to TRBJ1-6; weak D call: TRBD1 (5 bases). Germline V gives CDR1 SNHLY, CDR2 FYNNEI. This CDR3 is 15 amino acids long. V was pared by 3 bases and J by 7 bases, with 13 bases between. The CDR3 DNA reads TGTGCCAGCAGTGAGAGGCGGGGGGAAAATTCACCCCTCCACTTT. Translation gives CASSERRGENSPLHF. Variable domain in full (rest from reference TRBV2 and TRBJ1-6): EPEVTQTPSHQVTQMGQEVILRCVPISNHLYFYWYRQILGQKVEFLVSFYNNEISEKSEIFDDQFSVERPDGSNFTLKIRSTKLEDSAMYFCASSERRGENSPLHFGNGTRLTVT.